The 8 T cell receptor beta chains below all came from one sample that was sequenced in a study of blood T cell repertoires in COVID-19. Method: immunoSEQ multiplex PCR; TCRdb's copy keeps in-frame clones and lacks some. The sample includes some 120,000 clones, 80% to 90% of them seen just once. Sequencing was done on a sample of peripheral blood. These receptors were collected from a human donor with acute or convalescent COVID-19. The donor label of this sample is uncertain.

The chain joins TRBV30 to TRBJ1-2; 7 nucleotides line up with TRBD1. Germline CDR1 is GTSNPN and CDR2 is SVGIG (reference sequence). Germline trimming cut 4 bases from V and 4 bases from J; bases unmatched to any gene: 12. This CDR3 region has 15 residues. The CDR3 nucleotides are TGTGCCTGGACCCCAGAAGAAGGGGGCTTCTATGGCTACACCTTC. As protein: CAWTPEEGGFYGYTF.

The V and J genes are TRBV28 and TRBJ2-2; tentative D call: TRBD2 (5 bases). CDR3 size: 16 residues. CDR1 is MDHEN, CDR2 SYDVKM, per germline. The V gene lost 1 base and the J gene lost 4 bases, with 13 bases spanning the gap. This CDR3 reads CASSLLGLQSTGELFF. The CDR3 coding sequence is TGTGCCAGCAGTTTATTAGGACTCCAAAGCACCGGGGAGCTGTTTTTT. The full variable domain, rest sourced from reference TRBV28 and TRBJ2-2, is DVKVTQSSRYLVKRTGEKVFLECVQDMDHENMFWYRQDPGLGLRLIYFSYDVKMKEKGDIPEGYSVSREKKERFSLILESASTNQTSMYLCASSLLGLQSTGELFFGEGSRLTVL.

The J gene is TRBJ1-5, the V gene TRBV28; the D gene is possibly TRBD1 (6 bases). Looked up from germline, CDR1 is MDHEN and CDR2 is SYDVKM. The V and J ends lost 5 bases and 5 bases respectively, with 10 bases between them. This CDR3 comprises 13 residues. This CDR3 reads CASSRDTHQPQHF. The CDR3 DNA is TGTGCCAGCAGTCGGGACACCCATCAGCCCCAGCATTTT.

The rearrangement links TRBV5-4 to TRBJ2-7, with TRBD2 matching over 7 bases. The CDR3 loop spans 12 amino acids. Germline V gene lookup returns CDR1 SGHNT and CDR2 YYREEE (reference sequence). Germline trimming cut 3 bases from V and 7 bases from J; bases unmatched to any gene: 4. The CDR3 DNA reads as TGTGCCAGCAGCTGGGGGGGAGGTGAGCAGTACTTC. Translating gives CASSWGGGEQYF.

This chain joins TRBV5-5 and TRBJ1-2, with D possibly matching TRBD1 (5 bases). CDR3 length equals 17 residues. CDR1 and CDR2 (germline): SGHKS, YYEKEE (reference sequence). V lost 2 bases and J 2 bases, leaving 19 bases between the germline ends. The DNA for the CDR3 is TGTGCCAGCAGCTTACATGTCCTAGGGGCCGAAAACTATGGCTACACCTTC. Residues: CASSLHVLGAENYGYTF.

V is TRBV19 and J is TRBJ1-6, with 8 bases fitting TRBD1. After removal of 3 bases from V and 7 bases from J, the junction contained 5 bases not matched to a gene. Germline V lookup: CDR1 LNHDA, CDR2 SQIVND (reference sequence). This CDR3 has 15 amino acids. CDR3 protein: CASSIQGAENSPLHF. The CDR3 DNA follows: TGTGCCAGTAGTATCCAGGGGGCGGAAAATTCACCCCTCCACTTT.

CDR3 region: CASSLYSGVHTEAFF. The CDR3 region has the DNA TGTGCCAGCAGTTTATACTCAGGGGTCCACACTGAAGCTTTCTTT. The chain links TRBV28 to TRBJ1-1, with D possibly being TRBD1 (6 bases). CDR1 and CDR2 from the germline V gene are MDHEN and SYDVKM. Trimming left V 1 base short and J 3 bases short, with 12 bases between. The CDR3 totals 15 residues.

The genes are TRBV18 and TRBJ1-2; weak D call: TRBD1 (5 bases). V shed 3 bases and J shed 4 bases, with 15 bases lying between them. Per the germline V gene, CDR1 is KGHSH and CDR2 is LQKENI. The CDR3 has 15 residues. CDR3 sequence reads: CASSPSQGLSYGYTF. In DNA, the CDR3 is TGTGCCAGCTCACCCTCGCAGGGACTTTCCTATGGCTACACCTTC.